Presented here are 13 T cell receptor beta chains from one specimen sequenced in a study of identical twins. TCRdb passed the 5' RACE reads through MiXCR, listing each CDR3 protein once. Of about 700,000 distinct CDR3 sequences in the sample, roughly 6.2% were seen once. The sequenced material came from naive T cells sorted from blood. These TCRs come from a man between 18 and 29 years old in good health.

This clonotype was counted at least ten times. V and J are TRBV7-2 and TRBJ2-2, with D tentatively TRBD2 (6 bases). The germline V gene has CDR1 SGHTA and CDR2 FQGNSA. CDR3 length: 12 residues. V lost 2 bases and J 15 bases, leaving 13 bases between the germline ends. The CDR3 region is CASSLRASAVFF. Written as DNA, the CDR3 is TGTGCCAGCAGCTTAAGGGCTAGCGCGGTGTTTTTT.

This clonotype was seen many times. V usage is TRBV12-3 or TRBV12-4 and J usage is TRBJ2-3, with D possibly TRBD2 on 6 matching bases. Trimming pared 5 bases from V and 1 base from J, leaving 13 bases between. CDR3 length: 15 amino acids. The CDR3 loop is CASSPGDSRTDTQYF. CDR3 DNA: TGTGCCAGCAGTCCCGGGGACTCACGCACAGATACGCAGTATTTT.

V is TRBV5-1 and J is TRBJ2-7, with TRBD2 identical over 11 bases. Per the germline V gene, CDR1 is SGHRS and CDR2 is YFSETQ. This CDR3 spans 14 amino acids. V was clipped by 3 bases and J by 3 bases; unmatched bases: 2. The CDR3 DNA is TGCGCCAGCAGCTCGACTAGCGGGGTCTACGAGCAGTACTTC. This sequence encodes CASSSTSGVYEQYF.

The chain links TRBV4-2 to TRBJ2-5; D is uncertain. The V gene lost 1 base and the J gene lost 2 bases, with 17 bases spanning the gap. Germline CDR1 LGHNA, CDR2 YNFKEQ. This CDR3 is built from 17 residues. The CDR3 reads CASSQGSQVPSQETQYF. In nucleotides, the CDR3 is TGTGCCAGCAGCCAAGGTTCTCAAGTGCCCTCACAAGAGACCCAGTACTTC.

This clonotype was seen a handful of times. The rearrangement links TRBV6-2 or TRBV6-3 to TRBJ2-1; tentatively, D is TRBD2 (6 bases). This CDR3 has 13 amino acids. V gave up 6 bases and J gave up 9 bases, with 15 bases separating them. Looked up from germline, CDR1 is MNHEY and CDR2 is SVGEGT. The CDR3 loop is CASRNGLFGEQFF. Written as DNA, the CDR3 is TGTGCCAGCAGAAACGGACTATTCGGTGAGCAGTTCTTC.

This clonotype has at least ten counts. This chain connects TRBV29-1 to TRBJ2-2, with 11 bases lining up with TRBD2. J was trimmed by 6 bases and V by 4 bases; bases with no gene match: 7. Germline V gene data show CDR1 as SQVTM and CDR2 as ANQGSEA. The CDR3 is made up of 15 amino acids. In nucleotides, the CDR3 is TGCAGCGTTGTGAAGACTAGCGGGAATCCCGGGGAGCTGTTTTTT. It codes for CSVVKTSGNPGELFF.

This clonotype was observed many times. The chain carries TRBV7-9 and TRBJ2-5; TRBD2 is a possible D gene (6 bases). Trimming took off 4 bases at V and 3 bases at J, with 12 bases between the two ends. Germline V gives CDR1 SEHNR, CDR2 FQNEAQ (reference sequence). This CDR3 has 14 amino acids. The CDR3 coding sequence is TGTGCCAGCAGCTCCCTCGGGAGTAAAGAGACCCAGTACTTC. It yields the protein CASSSLGSKETQYF.

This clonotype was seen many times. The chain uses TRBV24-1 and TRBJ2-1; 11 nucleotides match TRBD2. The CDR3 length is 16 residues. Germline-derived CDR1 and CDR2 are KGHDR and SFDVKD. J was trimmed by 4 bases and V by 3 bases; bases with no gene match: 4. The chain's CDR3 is CATSDPGLAEYNEQFF. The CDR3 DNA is TGTGCCACCAGTGATCCGGGACTAGCGGAATACAATGAGCAGTTCTTC.

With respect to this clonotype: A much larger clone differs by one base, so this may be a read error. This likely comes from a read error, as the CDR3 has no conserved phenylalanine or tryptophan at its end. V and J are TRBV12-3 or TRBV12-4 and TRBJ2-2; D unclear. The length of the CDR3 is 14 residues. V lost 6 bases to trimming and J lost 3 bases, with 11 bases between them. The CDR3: CASSWLGYTGELFL. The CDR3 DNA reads TGTGCCAGCAGCTGGCTCGGCTACACCGGGGAGCTGTTTTTA.

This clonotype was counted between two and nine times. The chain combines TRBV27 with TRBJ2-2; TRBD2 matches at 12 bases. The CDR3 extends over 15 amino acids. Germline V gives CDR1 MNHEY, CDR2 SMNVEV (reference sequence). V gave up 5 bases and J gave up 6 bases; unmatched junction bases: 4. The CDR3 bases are TGTGCCAGCAGTCGACTAGCGGGAGCTCCCGGGGAGCTGTTTTTT. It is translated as CASSRLAGAPGELFF.

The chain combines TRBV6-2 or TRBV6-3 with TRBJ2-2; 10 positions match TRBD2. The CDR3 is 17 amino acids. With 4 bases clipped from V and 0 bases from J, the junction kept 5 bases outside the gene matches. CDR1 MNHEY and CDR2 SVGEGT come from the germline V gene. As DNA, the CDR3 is TGTGCCAGCAGTTTAAGCGGGAGGGCCACGAACACCGGGGAGCTGTTTTTT. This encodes CASSLSGRATNTGELFF.

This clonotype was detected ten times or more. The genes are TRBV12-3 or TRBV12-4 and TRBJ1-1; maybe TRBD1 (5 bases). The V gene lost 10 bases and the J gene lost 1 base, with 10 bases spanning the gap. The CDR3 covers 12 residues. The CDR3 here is CATKGWNTEAFF. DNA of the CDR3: TGTGCCACTAAGGGGTGGAACACTGAAGCTTTCTTT.

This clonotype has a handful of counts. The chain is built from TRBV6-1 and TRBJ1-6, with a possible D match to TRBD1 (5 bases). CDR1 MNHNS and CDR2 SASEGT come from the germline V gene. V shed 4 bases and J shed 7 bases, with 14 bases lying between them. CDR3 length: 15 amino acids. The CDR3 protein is CASSGGGGFNSPLHF. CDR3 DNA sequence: TGTGCCAGCAGTGGGGGCGGAGGGTTCAATTCACCCCTCCACTTT.